This T cell receptor (beta chain) was observed in a study of CD8+CD57+ T cells in acquired aplastic anemia. All sequencing subjects had displayed CD8+CD57+ cell expansion on flow cytometry. As a group, the patients uniformly had severe acquired aplastic anemia. All patients were therapy-naive when blood was sampled. The study's findings and limits: In common between the patients and the controls were around 29 CD8+ CDR3 sequences. Patients showed no significant difference from controls in CD8+ Simpson's diversity.

The CDR3 loop spans 16 amino acids. Looked up from germline, CDR1 is DFQATT and CDR2 is SNEGSKA (reference sequence). Trimming cost V 0 bases and J 10 bases, with 19 bases left between them. Notes on this clonotype: Its target is not known.

Using genomic DNA as the template, TCR beta VDJ and CDR3 profiling was carried out. One entry per CDR3 protein results from TCRdb running MiXCR on the reads. The data contain roughly 280,000 distinct CDR3 sequences, approximately 57% of them singletons. Sequenced input: sorted CD4+, CD8+, or CD8+CD57+ T cells (not recorded which) from PBMCs. The clonotype was recovered from a human donor with aplastic anemia. The chain recombines TRBV20-1 with TRBJ1-6; maybe TRBD1 (6 bases). The CDR3 nucleotides read TGCAGTGCTAGAGATGGAAGGGCAGGGGAGGAATCACCCCTCCACTTT. This translates into CSARDGRAGEESPLHF.